The next 8 T cell receptor beta chains were all read from a single sample in a study of control samples from healthy donors and cancer patients. Sequencing used immunoSEQ multiplex PCR; TCRdb keeps in-frame clones, though not all of them. The repertoire holds around 100,000 clones, around 89% seen once, with 15% to 20% in the top ten. The sample taken for sequencing was PBMCs. The receptors shown here come from a man aged 55-75 years with lung cancer.

The gene calls are TRBV4-1 and TRBJ2-2; 7 nucleotides line up with TRBD1. With 4 bases clipped from V and 3 bases from J, the junction kept 2 bases outside the gene matches. This CDR3 has 14 residues. Germline CDR1 is MGHRA and CDR2 is YSYEKL. The CDR3 nucleotides read TGCGCCAGCAGCCGAGGACAGGACACCGGGGAGCTGTTTTTT. It translates to CASSRGQDTGELFF.

This sequence joins TRBV5-6 and TRBJ2-7; a weak D match, TRBD1 (5 bases). The CDR3 is 14 amino acids. The germline V and J ends were trimmed by 10 bases and 0 bases, with 17 bases remaining between them. CDR1 and CDR2 (germline): SGHDT, YYEEEE. CDR3 coding DNA: TGTGCCGCTAAGTCAGGGTCTTTCTCCTACGAGCAGTACTTC. This gives the protein CAAKSGSFSYEQYF. The full variable domain, completed using reference TRBV5-6 and TRBJ2-7, is DAGVTQSPTHLIKTRGQQVTLRCSPKSGHDTVSWYQQALGQGPQFIFQYYEEEERQRGNFPDRFSGHQFPNYSSELNVNALLLGDSALYLCAAKSGSFSYEQYFGPGTRLTVT.

Here the CDR3 DNA reads TGTGCCTGGGGTATAGGGAACACTGAAGCTTTCTTT. Encoded protein: CAWGIGNTEAFF. The rearrangement joins TRBV30 to TRBJ1-1; D is ambiguous. The CDR3 consists of 12 residues. Germline V CDR1 and CDR2: GTSNPN, SVGIG (reference sequence). The germline V and J ends were trimmed by 5 bases and 1 base, with 8 bases remaining between them.

This clone was counted between two and nine times. The rearrangement uses TRBV3-1 (or the pseudogene TRBV3-2) and TRBJ1-3; D is uncertain. Germline CDR1 reads LGHDT; CDR2 reads YNNKEL (reference sequence). Between the trimmed V and J ends, which lost 0 bases and 3 bases, there was a span of 12 bases. The CDR3 is made up of 16 amino acids. CDR3 nucleotide sequence: TGTGCCAGCAGCCAAGAAGGCCGAGGGAATGGAAACACCATATATTTT. Translating it yields CASSQEGRGNGNTIYF.

This clone was seen a single time. The chain links TRBV2 to TRBJ2-7; no firm D call. Germline assignment: CDR1 SNHLY and CDR2 FYNNEI. There are 11 residues in the CDR3. Trimming left V 6 bases short and J 2 bases short, with 5 bases between. The CDR3 sequence: CASRTPYEQYF. In DNA, the CDR3 is TGTGCCAGCAGGACCCCCTACGAGCAGTACTTC.

This clone was seen a handful of times. J is TRBJ2-5 and V is TRBV30, with 11 bases identical to TRBD2. This CDR3 is built from 15 residues. V trimming: 1 base; J trimming: 2 bases; junction bases outside the gene matches: 3. In germline, CDR1 is GTSNPN, CDR2 SVGIG (reference sequence). The CDR3: CAWSGLAGGQETQYF. The CDR3 coding sequence is TGTGCCTGGAGTGGGTTAGCGGGGGGGCAAGAGACCCAGTACTTC.

The chain has TRBV5-4 and TRBJ2-5; perhaps D is TRBD1 or TRBD2 (7 bases each). Germline values: CDR1 SGHNT, CDR2 YYREEE (reference sequence). The CDR3 is 15 residues long. Trimming removed 4 bases at V and 3 bases at J, with 16 bases between. The CDR3 region is CASSPAQGREETQYF. DNA of the CDR3: TGTGCCAGCAGCCCGGCACAGGGGAGGGAAGAGACCCAGTACTTC.

The rearrangement uses TRBV6-5 and TRBJ1-5; D call uncertain. This CDR3 contains 13 residues. V lost 4 bases and J lost 9, with 13 bases in between. The germline gives CDR1 MNHEY, CDR2 SVGAGI. The CDR3 region is CASSSSLPGPQHF. CDR3 in DNA: TGTGCCAGCAGTTCCTCTTTACCGGGGCCCCAGCATTTT.